This TCR beta chain was found in a study of cytomegalovirus exposure and HLA in healthy donors. Overall study context: Inside one of the first data releases sat about 85 million unique TCRs taken from HLA-typed donors. Out of 398 genotyped donors, roughly 83% belonged to the Caucasian-associated ancestry cluster.

Turning to this clone: What it binds is not known.

The CDR3 is 12 residues long. Germline loops: CDR1 MDHEN, CDR2 SYDVKM. Study-wide findings and caveats: The study designated about 180 TCR beta chains cytomegalovirus-associated.

While unrecorded immune exposures were likely, the donors were nominally healthy when sampled. PCR was performed using 60 Vbeta and 13 Jbeta primers. Sequencing was performed with immunoSEQ multiplex PCR; in TCRdb, only in-frame clones are kept and a portion is missing. Of about 95,000 clones listed, around 73% were seen once; the top ten hold about 4%. This chain joins TRBV28 and TRBJ1-2; D not resolved. Material for sequencing was PBMCs. The clonotype was recovered from a middle-aged woman in good health and CMV-seropositive. This CDR3 reads CATVRPPYGYTF. DNA of the CDR3: TGTGCGACCGTCAGGCCTCCCTATGGCTACACCTTC.